These 10 T cell receptor beta chains came from one sample sequenced in a study of technical replicates of blood from a handful of donors. TCRdb's table, derived via immunoSEQ multiplex PCR, lists solely in-frame clones and lacks some. The table shows under 50,000 clones, with about 96% occurring only once. Specimen: T cells isolated from PBMCs. These receptors were collected from a human donor in good health.

This chain links TRBV29-1 with TRBJ2-5, with 8 positions matching TRBD1. Trimming cost V 4 bases and J 4 bases; bases outside gene matches: 5. Germline V gives CDR1 SQVTM, CDR2 ANQGSEA. CDR3 size: 13 residues. The CDR3 DNA is TGCAGCGTTGGACAGGGGACGGGAGAGACCCAGTACTTC. Translation gives CSVGQGTGETQYF.

This rearrangement joins TRBV10-3 to TRBJ2-1, with 11 nucleotides matching TRBD2. The CDR3 has 13 residues. V was clipped by 10 bases and J by 9 bases; unmatched bases: 8. Germline loops: CDR1 ENHRY, CDR2 SYGVKD. The CDR3 here is CATGLAEPGEQFF. In nucleotides, the CDR3 is TGTGCCACGGGACTAGCGGAGCCCGGTGAGCAGTTCTTC.

The CDR3: CASRWGPITFF. The CDR3, as DNA: TGTGCCAGCAGGTGGGGGCCGATTACTTTCTTT. The chain has TRBV7-3 and TRBJ1-1; D perhaps matches TRBD1 (6 bases). The V end was cut by 6 bases, the J end by 12 bases, with 14 bases between. Germline loops: CDR1 SGHTA, CDR2 FQGTGA. The CDR3 sequence is 11 residues long.

This clone was detected once. The gene calls are TRBV7-9 and TRBJ2-7; 8 bases line up with TRBD1. In germline, CDR1 is SEHNR, CDR2 FQNEAQ (reference sequence). The length of the CDR3 is 17 residues. The junction had 12 bases not matched to a gene; V was cut back by 3 bases and J by 2 bases. CDR3 sequence reads: CASSFRKGTGRPYEQYF. The DNA for the CDR3 is TGTGCCAGCAGCTTTAGAAAAGGGACAGGACGCCCCTACGAGCAGTACTTC.

The V and J genes are TRBV11-2 and TRBJ1-3; D gene ambiguous. V was pared by 5 bases and J by 7 bases, with 9 bases between. Germline loops: CDR1 SGHAT, CDR2 FQNNGV. The CDR3 spans 12 residues. The CDR3 DNA is TGTGCCAGCAGCCCCCAGCGCAACACCATATATTTT. It yields the protein CASSPQRNTIYF.

The chain combines TRBV5-8 with TRBJ2-1; TRBD2 matches 10 bases. Germline values: CDR1 SGHTS, CDR2 YDEGEE. Trimming removed 0 bases from V and 6 bases from J; junction bases left unmatched: 9. The length of the CDR3 is 17 residues. CDR3 DNA sequence: TGTGCCAGCAGCTTGGACCACGCTAGCGGGAGCCCCAATGAGCAGTTCTTC. Residues: CASSLDHASGSPNEQFF.

The chain joins TRBV10-3 to TRBJ1-2, with a weak D call TRBD1 (5 bases). Germline assignment: CDR1 ENHRY and CDR2 SYGVKD. V was cut by 3 bases and J by 8 bases, with 13 bases left in between. The CDR3 consists of 13 residues. The CDR3 nucleotides read TGTGCCATCAGTGATATAGGGGATCCCGGCTACACCTTC. Its protein product is CAISDIGDPGYTF.

The chain recombines TRBV27 with TRBJ1-5, with 8 bases identical to TRBD1. The CDR3 has 13 residues. V was pared by 6 bases and J by 7 bases, with 5 bases of the junction left unmatched. CDR1 MNHEY and CDR2 SMNVEV come from the germline V gene (reference sequence). CDR3 amino acids: CASSRGPGQPQHF. The CDR3 region has the DNA TGTGCCAGCAGCAGGGGGCCGGGGCAGCCCCAGCATTTT.

This chain connects TRBV30 to TRBJ1-5, with D perhaps matching TRBD1 (5 bases). V gave up 1 base and J gave up 2 bases, with 12 bases separating them. The CDR3 contains 15 residues. Germline V gene sequence: CDR1 GTSNPN, CDR2 SVGIG (reference sequence). The DNA of the CDR3 is TGTGCCTGGAGTGGGGACTCATTGGGCAATCAGCCCCAGCATTTT. Encoded protein: CAWSGDSLGNQPQHF.

This clone was counted only a few times. The rearrangement links TRBV10-1 to TRBJ1-5; D uncertain. CDR1 WNHNN and CDR2 SYGVQD come from the germline V gene (reference sequence). There are 13 residues in the CDR3. Trimming cost V 4 bases and J 4 bases, with 8 bases left between them. CDR3 nucleotide sequence: TGCGCCAGCAGTGGCGGGTTTAATCAGCCCCAGCATTTT. It specifies CASSGGFNQPQHF.